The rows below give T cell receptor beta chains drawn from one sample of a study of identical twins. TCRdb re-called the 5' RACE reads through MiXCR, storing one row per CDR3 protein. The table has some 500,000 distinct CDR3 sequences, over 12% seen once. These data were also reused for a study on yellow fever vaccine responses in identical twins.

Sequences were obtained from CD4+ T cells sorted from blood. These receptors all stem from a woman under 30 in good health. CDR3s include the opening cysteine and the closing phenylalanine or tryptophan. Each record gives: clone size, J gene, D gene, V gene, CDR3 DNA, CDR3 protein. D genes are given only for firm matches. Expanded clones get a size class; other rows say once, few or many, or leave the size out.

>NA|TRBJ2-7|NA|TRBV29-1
TGCAGCGACCCCCCGATACAGGGTACCTACGAGCAGTACTTC
CSDPPIQGTYEQYF
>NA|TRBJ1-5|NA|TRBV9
TGTGCCAGCAGCGTAGGGGGGGCCGTTCAGCCCCAGCATTTT
CASSVGGAVQPQHF
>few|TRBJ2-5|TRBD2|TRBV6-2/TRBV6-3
TGTGCCAGCATAGGAAGGACTAGCGGGAGTGGAGAGACCCAGTACTTC
CASIGRTSGSGETQYF
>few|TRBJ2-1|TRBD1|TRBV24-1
TGTGCCACCAGTAGTGTAAGGGGGCAGCGTAATGAGCAGTTCTTC
CATSSVRGQRNEQFF
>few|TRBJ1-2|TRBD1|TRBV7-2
TGTGCCAGCAGTACCTTCCCCGGGACAGTTGTTGGCTACACCTTC
CASSTFPGTVVGYTF
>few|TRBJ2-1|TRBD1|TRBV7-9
TGTGCCAGCAGCTCCGGGACAGGGGGCTACAATGAGCAGTTCTTC
CASSSGTGGYNEQFF
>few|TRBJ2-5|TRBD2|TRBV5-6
TGTGCCAGCAGCGATGGACTAGCGGGGAGGTGGGAGACCCAGTACTTC
CASSDGLAGRWETQYF
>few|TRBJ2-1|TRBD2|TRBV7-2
TGTGCCAGCATCCGGCGGGGGTCCGCCTACAATGAGCAGTTCTTC
CASIRRGSAYNEQFF
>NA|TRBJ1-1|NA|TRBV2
TGTGCCAGCATCGGTGGGGGGGGTGAAGCTTTCTTT
CASIGGGGEAFF
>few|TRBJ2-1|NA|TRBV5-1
TGCGCCAGCAGCTTGGGCAAAAACGGCCCTTCCTACAATGAGCAGTTCTTC
CASSLGKNGPSYNEQFF